The next 12 T cell receptor beta chains were all read from a single sample in a study of blood T cells in healthy people across ages. Using a J-beta primer mix together with a sample-barcoded 5' primer, a second PCR was run for 7 to 11 cycles. TCRdb used MiXCR to reprocess the 5' RACE reads, holding one entry per CDR3 protein. The table has approximately 850,000 distinct CDR3 sequences, around 45% seen once. Sample: blood. These receptors were collected from a man between 60 and 70 years old in good health.

This clonotype was seen a handful of times. The chain carries TRBV6-5 and TRBJ2-3; D is possibly TRBD1 (6 bases). The CDR3 length is 19 residues. The V gene lost 0 bases and the J gene lost 0 bases, with 19 bases spanning the gap. In germline, CDR1 is MNHEY, CDR2 SVGAGI. DNA of the CDR3: TGTGCCAGCAGTTACTCGATCCCACCGGGACACACTAGCACAGATACGCAGTATTTT. Its translation: CASSYSIPPGHTSTDTQYF.

The chain joins TRBV5-1 to TRBJ1-1; 8 positions match TRBD1. The CDR3 has 14 amino acids. The germline V gene encodes CDR1 SGHRS and CDR2 YFSETQ. Trimming at V came to 4 bases and at J to 4 bases, leaving 6 bases not matched to a gene. In DNA, the CDR3 is TGCGCCAGCAGCGTCAACAGGGGGACCACTGAAGCTTTCTTT. Translating it yields CASSVNRGTTEAFF.

CDR3 loop: CASSQEGGTSYNEQYF. CDR3 nucleotides: TGCGCCAGCAGCCAAGAAGGTGGGACGTCCTACAATGAGCAGTACTTC. This rearrangement joins TRBV4-1 to TRBJ2-5; possibly TRBD1 or TRBD2 for D (5 bases each). The CDR3 spans 16 residues. The ends were cut back, 0 bases at V and 11 bases at J, with 22 bases in the middle. Germline V gene lookup returns CDR1 MGHRA and CDR2 YSYEKL.

This clonotype was counted between two and nine times. The V and J genes are TRBV6-2 or TRBV6-3 and TRBJ1-1; the D gene is possibly TRBD1 (6 bases). Germline assignment: CDR1 MNHEY and CDR2 SVGEGT. Trimming removed 2 bases at V and 3 bases at J, with 13 bases between. This CDR3 has 15 residues. The CDR3 sequence is CASSYGDTGDTEAFF. As DNA, the CDR3 is TGTGCCAGCAGTTACGGGGACACCGGGGACACTGAAGCTTTCTTT.

This chain connects TRBV5-1 to TRBJ2-1, with 10 bases matching TRBD2. This CDR3 has 17 residues. Germline V gene data show CDR1 as SGHRS and CDR2 as YFSETQ. V shed 4 bases, J shed 1 base, and the junction held 8 bases outside the gene matches. CDR3 DNA sequence: TGCGCCAGCAGCCCGAGAAGCGGGGGGGCTTCCTACAATGAGCAGTTCTTC. This encodes CASSPRSGGASYNEQFF.

The table lists this clonotype with a few counts. V is TRBV29-1 and J is TRBJ2-1; 11 nucleotides line up with TRBD2. Trimming took 3 bases from V and 3 from J; bases not matched to a gene: 10. CDR1 SQVTM and CDR2 ANQGSEA come from the germline V gene. CDR3 length: 17 amino acids. The CDR3 nucleotides are TGCAGCGTTGACCCCAAGGGACTAGCGGATATCTACAATGAGCAGTTCTTC. This encodes CSVDPKGLADIYNEQFF.

This chain links TRBV28 with TRBJ2-7, with 7 bases fitting TRBD2. V shed 6 bases and J 3 bases; nucleotides not matched to a gene: 8. Germline V gives CDR1 MDHEN, CDR2 SYDVKM. The CDR3 has 14 amino acids. The CDR3 bases are TGTGCCAGCAGCCCCGTGGGGGGGGGCTACGAGCAGTACTTC. This sequence encodes CASSPVGGGYEQYF.

There are a few counts of this clonotype. The rearrangement joins TRBV6-5 to TRBJ2-7; 10 bases are a match to TRBD1. Germline V CDR1 and CDR2: MNHEY, SVGAGI. Germline trimming cut 7 bases from V and 3 bases from J; bases unmatched to any gene: 6. This CDR3 region has 14 residues. The chain's CDR3 is CASNNRDRGYEQYF. Here the CDR3 DNA reads TGTGCCAGCAACAACCGGGACAGGGGCTACGAGCAGTACTTC.

This clonotype was seen a few times. The CDR3 sequence: CASSPQGASVYNEQFF. CDR3 nucleotide sequence: TGCGCCAGCAGCCCCCAGGGGGCCTCCGTATACAATGAGCAGTTCTTC. The chain carries TRBV4-1 and TRBJ2-1; TRBD1 agrees at 8 bases. V lost 4 bases to trimming and J lost 4 bases; unmatched junction nucleotides: 9. This CDR3 is built from 16 residues. Germline V lookup: CDR1 MGHRA, CDR2 YSYEKL.

CDR3 residues: CASSYSRAATGGETQYF. The DNA of the CDR3 is TGTGCCAGCAGTTACTCGAGGGCGGCCACTGGAGGGGAGACCCAGTACTTC. J is TRBJ2-5 and V is TRBV6-2 or TRBV6-3, with D possibly TRBD2 on 6 matching bases. Trimming cost V 0 bases and J 5 bases, with 19 bases left between them. Per the germline V gene, CDR1 is MNHEY and CDR2 is SVGEGT. The length of the CDR3 is 17 residues.

This clonotype was found a few times. The chain couples TRBV29-1 to TRBJ2-7, with 8 bases matching TRBD1. The trim removed 7 bases at V and 6 bases at J, leaving 8 bases unmatched. Germline V lookup: CDR1 SQVTM, CDR2 ANQGSEA. This CDR3 comprises 12 residues. CDR3 bases: TGCAGCGCATGGACAGGGCAAGGCGAGCAGTACTTC. Its protein is CSAWTGQGEQYF.

This clonotype was recorded once. The chain recombines TRBV6-1 with TRBJ2-4; no clear D. The last part of the DNA fits TRBJ2-7 better; the J call may be wrong. This CDR3 has 13 residues. Germline V gene lookup returns CDR1 MNHNS and CDR2 SASEGT. The CDR3 DNA reads TGTGCCAGCAGTAACACTTTTGACTACGAGCAGTACTTC. This translates into CASSNTFDYEQYF.